The clone carrying this TCR beta chain has ten or more counts. The antigen is undetermined. This record belongs to a study of T cells after yellow fever vaccination. Study results and limitations: Most clones from primary vaccination resurfaced after the booster (about 96% CD4, around 90% CD8). Although most clonotypes did not, a small share appeared in both CD4 and CD8 compartments.

Germline assignment: CDR1 MNHEY and CDR2 SVGEGT. V was cut by 0 bases and J by 7 bases, with 13 bases left in between. This CDR3 has 15 amino acids. By 5'RACE template switching, TCR cDNA was produced, with a universal primer site and UMIs added in the process. MiXCR was run by TCRdb on the 5' RACE reads, yielding one entry per CDR3 protein. This table has roughly 120,000 distinct CDR3 sequences, about 7.8% appearing once. This rearrangement joins TRBV6-2 or TRBV6-3 to TRBJ1-5; D remains ambiguous. This clonotype was obtained from a man aged 18 to 30 who received the YFV17D yellow fever vaccine. Sequenced material: CD4+ T cells sorted from PBMCs, taken about 41 days after the first yellow fever vaccination. The CDR3 loop reads CASSYSFIVKQPQHF. The CDR3 DNA reads TGTGCCAGCAGTTACTCTTTCATTGTTAAACAGCCCCAGCATTTT.